The T cell receptor (beta chain) under discussion was sequenced for a study of T-cell reconstitution after alpha-beta-depleted transplantation in children. Overall study findings and caveats: T-cell counts and diversity at one year following transplant were attributed mainly to newly produced T cells. Several hundred expanded graft clones reportedly were the source of alpha-beta T cells about two months after transplant.

The CDR3 covers 15 residues. CDR1 is SGHTA and CDR2 is FQGNSA in the germline V gene. Trimming took off 3 bases at V and 8 bases at J, with 17 bases between the two ends. TCRbeta library construction was performed incorporating unique molecular identifiers. In TCRdb, the PCR reads were re-called with MiXCR into one record per CDR3 protein. Of tens of thousands of distinct CDR3 sequences in the sample, over 4.5% were seen once. This clonotype was seen repeatedly, ten times or more. What it binds is not known. Here the sequenced sample was PBMCs, mostly from graft donor cells, taken 180 days after TCRalphabeta/CD19-depleted stem cell transplant. This sequence originates from a boy under two years old who had a stem cell transplant for acute myeloid leukemia, so the T cells may come from the graft donor. The chain carries TRBV7-2 and TRBJ2-1, with D perhaps TRBD2 (6 bases). As DNA, the CDR3 is TGTGCCAGCAGCTTGCCGGGACTCGAAGGGTATGAGCAGTTCTTC. Translation: CASSLPGLEGYEQFF.